The TCR beta chain under discussion was sequenced for a study of long-term antiretroviral therapy in people with HIV. Turning to the study itself: A decade or so separates the oldest specimens from the later 2015 immediate-ART recommendation.

Study-level points and caveats: ART was followed by higher diversity that remained below transplant donor controls. Clones expanded before ART dominated the repertoire at all time points.

Samples held roughly 1-11 million cryopreserved PBMC, and DNA extraction followed. The CDR3 totals 13 residues. Germline V CDR1 and CDR2: MDHEN, SYDVKM. V trimming: 5 bases; J trimming: 5 bases; junction bases outside the gene matches: 5. This clone was counted between two and nine times. Its antigen is still unknown. Researchers ran immunoSEQ v3.0 at survey level. The data were produced by immunoSEQ multiplex PCR, yet TCRdb's version contains in-frame clones alone and is incomplete. The sample has some 18,000 clones, around 74% seen once. The TCR comes from a young man with HIV. The starting material was unsorted PBMCs, obtained roughly 2.2 years before starting antiretroviral therapy. V gene TRBV28 combines with J gene TRBJ1-2; TRBD1 matches at 7 bases. The chain's CDR3 is CASSRGQRYGYTF. The CDR3 DNA reads TGTGCCAGCAGTAGGGGGCAGAGGTATGGCTACACCTTC.